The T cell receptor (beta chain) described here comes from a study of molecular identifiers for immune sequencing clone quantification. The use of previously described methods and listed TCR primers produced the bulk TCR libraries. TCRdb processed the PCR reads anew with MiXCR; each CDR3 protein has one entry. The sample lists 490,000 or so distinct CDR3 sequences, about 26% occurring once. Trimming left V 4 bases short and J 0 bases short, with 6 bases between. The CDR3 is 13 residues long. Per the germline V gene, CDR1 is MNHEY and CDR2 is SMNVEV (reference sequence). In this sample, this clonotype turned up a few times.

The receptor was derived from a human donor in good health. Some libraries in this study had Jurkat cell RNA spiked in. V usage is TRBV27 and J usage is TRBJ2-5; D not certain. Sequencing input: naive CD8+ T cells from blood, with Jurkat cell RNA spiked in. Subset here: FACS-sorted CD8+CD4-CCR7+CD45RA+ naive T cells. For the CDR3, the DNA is TGTGCCAGCAGTTCCACATACCAAGAGACCCAGTACTTC. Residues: CASSSTYQETQYF.